Shown below are 2 T cell receptor beta chains from a single sample sequenced in a study of response to subunit inactivated influenza vaccine. TCRdb re-called the RT-PCR reads with MiXCR, one entry per CDR3 protein. The sample consists of hundreds of thousands of distinct CDR3 sequences, approximately 15% of them appearing once. This specimen consisted of PBMCs from blood, obtained less than 15 days before vaccination. These receptors originate from a middle-aged man who received an inactivated influenza vaccine.

A few counts support this clonotype. This chain uses TRBV20-1 with TRBJ2-1; 7 positions match TRBD1. This CDR3 is 14 amino acids long. With 6 bases clipped from V and 4 bases from J, the junction kept 9 bases outside the gene matches. The germline gives CDR1 DFQATT, CDR2 SNEGSKA (reference sequence). CDR3 residues: CSASRDSLYNEQFF. CDR3 DNA: TGCAGTGCGAGCCGGGACAGCCTTTACAATGAGCAGTTCTTC.

The genes are TRBV12-3 or TRBV12-4 and TRBJ2-2, with TRBD1 matching over 10 bases. Unmatched junction bases numbered 4, after V lost 6 bases and J lost 6 bases. The CDR3 runs 14 residues. CDR3 sequence: CASRGTGAAGELFF. In nucleotides, the CDR3 is TGTGCCAGCAGGGGGACAGGGGCCGCCGGGGAGCTGTTTTTT.